The rows below give T cell receptor beta chains drawn from one sample of a study of cytomegalovirus exposure and HLA in healthy donors. Sequenced by immunoSEQ multiplex PCR; TCRdb stores in-frame clones only, minus some. Recorded for this sample: around 78,000 clones. The sample comprised PBMCs. The receptor source for this set is a young man in good health and CMV-seropositive. Both conserved end residues are part of each CDR3. Each record gives: V gene, D gene, J gene, CDR3 DNA, CDR3 protein. D genes are given only for firm matches.

TRBV11-2	-	TRBJ2-7	TGTGCCAGCAGCTTAGATCCGGGACACCCGTTGCAGTACTTC	CASSLDPGHPLQYF
TRBV5-1	-	TRBJ2-7	TGCGCCAGCAGCTTGCGGCCTGGGGAGATTAAAGGGCACGAGCAGTACTTC	CASSLRPGEIKGHEQYF
TRBV25-1	TRBD1	TRBJ2-7	TGTGCCAGCAGACCCTCCGGTTCCGCAGGGGGCTACGAGCAGTACTTC	CASRPSGSAGGYEQYF
TRBV19	-	TRBJ1-5	TGTGCCAGTAAACAGGGAAATCAGCCCCAGCATTTT	CASKQGNQPQHF
TRBV27	-	TRBJ1-2	TGTGCCAGCTCCCGGTCCGTAAACTATGGCTACACCTTC	CASSRSVNYGYTF
TRBV6-1	TRBD1	TRBJ1-1	TGTGCCAGCAGTGGACAGGGGTCCATGAACACTGAAGCTTTCTTT	CASSGQGSMNTEAFF
TRBV13	TRBD1	TRBJ2-5	TGTGCCAGCAGCTTCGGGACAGGAGAGACCCAGTACTTC	CASSFGTGETQYF
TRBV25-1	-	TRBJ1-2	TGTGCCAGCAGTCTGGGTTCGGGGAGCTATGGCTACACCTTC	CASSLGSGSYGYTF
TRBV30	TRBD1	TRBJ1-3	TGTGCCTGGGGGACAGGGCGGAGGGACTCTGGAAACACCATATATTTT	CAWGTGRRDSGNTIYF
TRBV7-3	TRBD1	TRBJ2-4	TGTGCCAGCAGCTTAACCAGGGGGCACATTCAGTACTTC	CASSLTRGHIQYF
TRBV6-1	-	TRBJ2-3	TGTGCCAGCAGTGAAACGAGGGGGGGAGATACGCAGTATTTT	CASSETRGGDTQYF
TRBV7-9	-	TRBJ2-7	TGTGCCAGCAGTCCAACAGGGACCTACGAGCAGTACTTC	CASSPTGTYEQYF
TRBV23-1	-	TRBJ1-4	TGCGCCAGCAGCGGTTCCGGGGCAGGGGAAGCAACTAATGAAAAACTGTTTTTT	CASSGSGAGEATNEKLFF
TRBV18	TRBD1	TRBJ1-4	TGTGCCAGCTCACCCGCCGGGACAGTGCTGTTTTTT	CASSPAGTVLFF
TRBV5-1	-	TRBJ2-3	TGCGCCAGCAGCTTGGTGGCCGGGGGCACAGATACGCAGTATTTT	CASSLVAGGTDTQYF
TRBV29-1	-	TRBJ2-2	TGCAGTTACAGCCCTGGGGCTGGGACCGGGGAGCTGTTTTTT	CSYSPGAGTGELFF
TRBV9	-	TRBJ2-2	TGTGCCAGCAGCACCCGGAGCCCTAACACCGGGGAGCTGTTTTTT	CASSTRSPNTGELFF
TRBV5-1	TRBD1	TRBJ2-5	TGCGCCAGCAGCTTGAGAGGACAGGGTCCTGAAGAGACCCAGTACTTC	CASSLRGQGPEETQYF
TRBV5-8	-	TRBJ2-1	TGTGCCAGCAGCTTGCGAGATAGAAATGAGCAGTTCTTC	CASSLRDRNEQFF
TRBV19	TRBD1	TRBJ2-7	TGTGCCAGTAGGGGGACAGGCTTCTACGAGCAGTACTTC	CASRGTGFYEQYF
TRBV28	TRBD1	TRBJ1-2	TGTGCCAGCAAAGGGACAGGGGGCGCGTCTAACTATGGCTACACCTTC	CASKGTGGASNYGYTF
TRBV29-1	TRBD1	TRBJ1-1	TGCAGCGTTAACAAGGGGGCGAGCACTGAAGCTTTCTTT	CSVNKGASTEAFF
TRBV6-4	-	TRBJ1-2	TGTGCCAGCAGCAGTGGGGGAGGGGGGACCGGTGGCTACACCTTC	CASSSGGGGTGGYTF
TRBV2	-	TRBJ2-1	TGTGCCAGCAGTGACAGGGCCTCCTACAATGAGCAGTTCTTC	CASSDRASYNEQFF
TRBV5-6	TRBD2	TRBJ2-7	TGTGCCAGCAGCTTCGATACTAGCGGGACCTACGAGCAGTACTTC	CASSFDTSGTYEQYF
TRBV7-8	-	TRBJ1-5	TGTGCCAGCAGCCCTGATTTTTTGAGGCAGCCCCAGCATTTT	CASSPDFLRQPQHF
TRBV2	TRBD1	TRBJ1-5	TGTGCCAGCAGTGAACCAGGGGGTCAGCCCCAGCATTTT	CASSEPGGQPQHF
TRBV9	-	TRBJ1-2	TGTGCCAGCAGCCCCGGTAGGGGTGCCTATGGCTACACCTTC	CASSPGRGAYGYTF
TRBV6-6	-	TRBJ1-5	TGTGCCAGCAGTTACTCCAGCGGGGATCAGCCCCAGCATTTT	CASSYSSGDQPQHF
TRBV18	TRBD1	TRBJ1-2	TGTGCCAGCTCACTGTACCGGGACAGGGACTATGGCTACACCTTC	CASSLYRDRDYGYTF
TRBV11-1	TRBD1	TRBJ1-1	TGTGCCAGCAGCTTAAGGACAGGGACGAACACTGAAGCTTTCTTT	CASSLRTGTNTEAFF
TRBV28	-	TRBJ2-3	TGTGCCAGCAGTTTAGTAACAGGGAGAATACCAGATACGCAGTATTTT	CASSLVTGRIPDTQYF
TRBV19	TRBD1	TRBJ1-5	TGTGCCGGGGGACAGTATAGCAATCAGCCCCAGCATTTT	CAGGQYSNQPQHF
TRBV18	-	TRBJ2-7	TGTGCCAGCTCACCCCCGGTGATTAACGAGCAGTACTTC	CASSPPVINEQYF
TRBV11-2	TRBD1	TRBJ1-5	TGTGCCAGCAGCCGTAACAGGGGAGGCAATCAGCCCCAGCATTTT	CASSRNRGGNQPQHF
TRBV6-4	-	TRBJ1-6	TGTGCCAGCAGTGACTCACAGGGAAATTCACCCCTCCACTTT	CASSDSQGNSPLHF
TRBV18	TRBD1	TRBJ1-5	TGTGCCAGCTCACCACGACAGGGCGATCAGCCCCAGCATTTT	CASSPRQGDQPQHF